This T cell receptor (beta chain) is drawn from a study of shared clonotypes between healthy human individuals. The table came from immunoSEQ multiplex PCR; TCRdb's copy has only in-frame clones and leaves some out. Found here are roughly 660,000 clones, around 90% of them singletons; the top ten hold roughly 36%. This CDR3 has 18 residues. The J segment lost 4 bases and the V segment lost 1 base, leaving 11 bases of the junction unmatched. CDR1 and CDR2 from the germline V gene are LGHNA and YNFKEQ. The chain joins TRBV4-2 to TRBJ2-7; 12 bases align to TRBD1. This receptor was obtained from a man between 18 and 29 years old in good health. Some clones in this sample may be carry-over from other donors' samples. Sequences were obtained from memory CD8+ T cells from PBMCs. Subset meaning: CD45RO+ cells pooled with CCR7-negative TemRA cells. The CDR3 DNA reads TGTGCCAGCAGCCAAGTGGGGGCCTGGGGACAGGGGGCGTACGAGCAGTACTTC. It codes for CASSQVGAWGQGAYEQYF.